Below, 9 T cell receptor beta chains from the same sample are listed, as sequenced in a study of molecular identifiers for immune sequencing clone quantification. TCRdb processed the PCR reads anew with MiXCR; each CDR3 protein has one entry. The sample has fewer than 350,000 distinct CDR3 sequences, roughly 24% seen once; the top ten hold about 0.7%. Material for sequencing was naive CD8+ T cells from blood, with Jurkat cell RNA spiked in. Noted subset: FACS-sorted CD8+CD4-CCR7+CD45RA+ naive T cells. The receptor set was obtained from a human donor in good health. Some libraries in this study had Jurkat cell RNA spiked in.

This clonotype was counted only a few times. CDR3 in DNA: TGCGCCAGCAGCCAAGACAGGCGGGGGGATTACAATGAGCAGTTCTTC. Its protein is CASSQDRRGDYNEQFF. The rearrangement links TRBV4-3 to TRBJ2-1, with 8 nucleotides matching TRBD2. V lost 0 bases and J lost 4; bases outside the gene matches: 5. CDR1 and CDR2 from the germline V gene are LGHNA and YSLEER. CDR3 size: 16 residues.

There are a few counts of this clonotype. No conserved phenylalanine or tryptophan ends this CDR3, so it is likely a read error. V usage is TRBV6-4 and J usage is TRBJ2-4; D not resolved. Per the germline V gene, CDR1 is MRHNA and CDR2 is SNTAGT. CDR3 length equals 16 residues. Trimming removed 4 bases at V and 3 bases at J, with 16 bases between. This CDR3 reads CASSVPHPTLKNIQYL. The CDR3 nucleotides are TGTGCCAGCAGTGTCCCTCACCCGACCCTCAAAAACATTCAGTACCTC.

V gene TRBV6-4 combines with J gene TRBJ1-4; the D is unclear. The CDR3 is 10 residues long. The V gene lost 6 bases and the J gene lost 8 bases, with 4 bases spanning the gap. CDR1 and CDR2 (germline): MRHNA, SNTAGT. The CDR3 nucleotides read TGTGCCAGCAGGGGAGAAAAACTGTTTTTT. It yields the protein CASRGEKLFF.

The sample holds many counts of this clonotype. J is TRBJ2-3 and V is TRBV9; TRBD2 matches 7 bases. The CDR3 is made up of 15 amino acids. From germline, CDR1 is SGDLS and CDR2 YYNGEE. With 3 bases clipped from V and 2 bases from J, the junction kept 6 bases outside the gene matches. The CDR3 spells CASSAWDYYTDTQYF. For the CDR3, the DNA is TGTGCCAGCAGCGCATGGGACTACTACACAGATACGCAGTATTTT.

This clonotype appeared a few times. J is TRBJ2-3 and V is TRBV19; D not certain. The CDR3 runs 12 residues. V was trimmed by 2 bases and J by 6 bases, leaving 6 bases between them. Per the germline V gene, CDR1 is LNHDA and CDR2 is SQIVND (reference sequence). As DNA, the CDR3 is TGTGCCAGTAGTATAAGGGTGGATACGCAGTATTTT. Translated, it gives CASSIRVDTQYF.

This clonotype was counted ten times or more. The chain employs TRBV28 and TRBJ1-1; tentative D call: TRBD1 (6 bases). V shed 2 bases and J shed 0 bases, with 10 bases lying between them. This CDR3 comprises 15 residues. CDR1 is MDHEN and CDR2 is SYDVKM in the germline V gene. The CDR3 sequence: CASSLRGRLNTEAFF. The CDR3 region has the DNA TGTGCCAGCAGTTTAAGGGGGAGACTGAACACTGAAGCTTTCTTT.

This rearrangement joins TRBV27 to TRBJ1-3; 10 bases agree with TRBD1. Germline V CDR1 and CDR2: MNHEY, SMNVEV (reference sequence). The V segment lost 5 bases and the J segment 2 bases; nucleotides outside the gene matches: 6. The CDR3 sequence is 16 residues long. The CDR3 nucleotides read TGTGCCAGCAGTATAGCCGGGACAGGGGCTGGAAACACCATATATTTT. It yields the protein CASSIAGTGAGNTIYF.

The sample holds many counts of this clonotype. J is TRBJ2-1 and V is TRBV30; D gene uncertain. Germline V gives CDR1 GTSNPN, CDR2 SVGIG (reference sequence). V was shortened by 0 bases and J by 6 bases, with 6 bases between the two germline ends. The length of the CDR3 is 12 residues. Here the CDR3 DNA reads TGTGCCTGGAGTGTAGCTAGCAATGAGCAGTTCTTC. This codes for CAWSVASNEQFF.

At least ten counts were recorded for this clonotype. V gene TRBV7-6 combines with J gene TRBJ2-3, with TRBD2 matching 10 bases. After removal of 5 bases from V and 0 bases from J, the junction contained 5 bases not matched to a gene. CDR1 is SGHVS, CDR2 FNYEAQ, per germline. The CDR3 consists of 16 residues. CDR3: CASSVGLASSTDTQYF. CDR3 nucleotides: TGTGCCAGCAGCGTGGGACTAGCGAGTAGCACAGATACGCAGTATTTT.